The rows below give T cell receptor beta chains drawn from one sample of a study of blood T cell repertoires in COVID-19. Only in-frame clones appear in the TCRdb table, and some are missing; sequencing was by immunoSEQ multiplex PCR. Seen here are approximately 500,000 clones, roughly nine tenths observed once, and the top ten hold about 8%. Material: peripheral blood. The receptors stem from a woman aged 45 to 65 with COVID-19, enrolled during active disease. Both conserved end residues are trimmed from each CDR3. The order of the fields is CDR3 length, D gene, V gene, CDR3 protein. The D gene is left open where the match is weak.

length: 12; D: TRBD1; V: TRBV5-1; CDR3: ASSVPGQPSEQY
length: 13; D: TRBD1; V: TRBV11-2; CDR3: ASSLDPGQYNEQF
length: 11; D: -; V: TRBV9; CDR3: ASSVVGRDEQY
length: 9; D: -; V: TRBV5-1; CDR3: ASSSQHEAF
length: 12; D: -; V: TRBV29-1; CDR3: SVLGSRTDTEAF
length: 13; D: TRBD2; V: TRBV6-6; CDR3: ASSYPQRGGLTQY
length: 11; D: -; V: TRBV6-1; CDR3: ASSESSDYGYT
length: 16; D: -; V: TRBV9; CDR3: ASSLRGGGGPNTGELF
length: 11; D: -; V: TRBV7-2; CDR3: ASSFFGNTEAF
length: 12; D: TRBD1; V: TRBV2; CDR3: ASNTGGYGEKLF
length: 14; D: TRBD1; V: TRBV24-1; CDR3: ATSGTGVRSGNEQF
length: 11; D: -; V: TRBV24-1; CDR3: ATSDYRYNEQF
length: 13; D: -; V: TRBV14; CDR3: ASSQDGAGRETQY
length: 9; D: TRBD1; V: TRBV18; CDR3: ASSRQGNWY
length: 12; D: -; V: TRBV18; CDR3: ASSPSDNNSPLH
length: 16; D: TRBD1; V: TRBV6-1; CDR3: ASSGGGQGWMLGETQY
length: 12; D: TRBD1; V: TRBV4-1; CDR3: ASSLTTGTHEQY
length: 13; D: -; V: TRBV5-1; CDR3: ASSLAAQGMTEAF
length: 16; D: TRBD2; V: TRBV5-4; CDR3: ASSTPIPSGGLYNEQF
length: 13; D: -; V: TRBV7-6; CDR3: ASTLGALINYGYT
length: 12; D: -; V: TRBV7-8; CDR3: ASSPGGRDQPQH
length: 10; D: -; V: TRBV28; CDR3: ATQEEVGEQY
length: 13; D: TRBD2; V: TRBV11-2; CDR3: ASSLGGTSGDEQF
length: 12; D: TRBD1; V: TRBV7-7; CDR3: ASSLGTGRETQY
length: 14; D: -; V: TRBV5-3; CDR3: ARSQSYRVGDGELF
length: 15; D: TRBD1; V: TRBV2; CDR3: ASSRPDRGGGTDTQY
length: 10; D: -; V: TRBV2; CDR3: ASRDSGEKLF
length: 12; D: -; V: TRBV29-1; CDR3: SVSLAGTTGELF
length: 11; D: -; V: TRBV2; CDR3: ASSFSGGEPQH
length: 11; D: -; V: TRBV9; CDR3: ASSVGAEEKLF
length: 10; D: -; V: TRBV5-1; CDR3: AAGQSSYEQY
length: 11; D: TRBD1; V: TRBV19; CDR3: ASRDRASYEQY
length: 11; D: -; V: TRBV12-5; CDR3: ASGRQGGQPQH
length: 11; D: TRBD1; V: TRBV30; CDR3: AWSVDRATEAF
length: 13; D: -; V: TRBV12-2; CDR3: ASRGPTCSGETQY
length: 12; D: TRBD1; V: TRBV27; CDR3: ASSGQGGNQPQH
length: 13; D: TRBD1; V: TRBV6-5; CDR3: ASSYGQGAIYEQY
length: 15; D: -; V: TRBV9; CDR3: ASSVGGSTLSGNTIY
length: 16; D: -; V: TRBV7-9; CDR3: ASSLADRGHPLINEQF
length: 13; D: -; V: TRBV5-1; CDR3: ASSSTGMGTDTQY
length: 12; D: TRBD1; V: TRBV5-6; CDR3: ASSPRDREYGYT
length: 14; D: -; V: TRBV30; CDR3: ASSQGLILLNTEAF
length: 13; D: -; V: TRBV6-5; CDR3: ASSYKGRGTYEQY
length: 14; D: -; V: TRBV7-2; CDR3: ASSFPFGHPRTEAF
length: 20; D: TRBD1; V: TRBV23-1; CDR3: ASSQLGTGGYMKAPMNTEAF
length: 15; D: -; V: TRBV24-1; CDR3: ATSDLDRSLGTDTQY
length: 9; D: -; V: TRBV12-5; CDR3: ASQAYGELF
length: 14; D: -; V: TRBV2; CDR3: ASQSRTEGPGNTIY
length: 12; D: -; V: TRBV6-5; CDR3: ASSPRGGVYEQY
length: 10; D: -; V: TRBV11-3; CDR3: ASSHNAGELF
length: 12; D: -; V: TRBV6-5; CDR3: ASSNRPGSGTQY
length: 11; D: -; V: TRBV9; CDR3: ASSVGGMNEQF
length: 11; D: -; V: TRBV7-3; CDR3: ASSSVQGTEAF
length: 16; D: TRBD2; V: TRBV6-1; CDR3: ASSAGPGLAASYNEQF
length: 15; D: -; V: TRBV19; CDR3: ASSKVRGPGGTDTQY
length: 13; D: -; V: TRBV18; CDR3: ASSLGPGTNEKLF
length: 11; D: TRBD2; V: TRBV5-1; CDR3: ASRLAGNNEQF
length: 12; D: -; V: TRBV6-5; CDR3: ASSYEYTGGGYT
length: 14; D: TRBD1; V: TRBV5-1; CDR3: ASSQTPGQGTDTQY